Presented here are 15 T cell receptor beta chains from one specimen sequenced in a study of T-cell reconstitution after alpha-beta-depleted transplantation in children. It was with unique molecular identifiers that the TCRbeta library was prepared. TCRdb passed the PCR reads through MiXCR, listing each CDR3 protein once. The sample carries 200,000 or so distinct CDR3 sequences, 6.3% recorded once. Sample: PBMCs, taken before TCRalphabeta/CD19-depleted stem cell transplant. The receptors here all came from a girl under three years old with combined immunodeficiency, due to receive a stem cell transplant.

This clonotype was counted many times. The DNA of the CDR3 is TGCAGTTCCTCGGGTAGCGGGCTATACAATGAGCAGTTCTTC. Its protein product is CSSSGSGLYNEQFF. The J gene is TRBJ2-1, the V gene TRBV20-1; 7 nucleotides align to TRBD2. The CDR3 contains 14 residues. The trim removed 8 bases at V and 4 bases at J, leaving 11 bases unmatched. The V gene's germline CDR1 is DFQATT and CDR2 SNEGSKA (reference sequence).

The genes are TRBV7-2 and TRBJ2-5; TRBD2 matches at 14 bases. V gave up 5 bases and J gave up 5 bases; unmatched junction bases: 10. Germline V gives CDR1 SGHTA, CDR2 FQGNSA. The CDR3 length is 17 residues. The CDR3: CASSMRLAGGLGETQYF. CDR3 DNA sequence: TGTGCCAGCAGCATGAGACTAGCGGGAGGGCTTGGGGAGACCCAGTACTTC.

This clonotype has ten or more counts. J is TRBJ2-3 and V is TRBV29-1; 11 bases line up with TRBD2. This CDR3 is built from 17 residues. V shed 5 bases, J shed 5 bases, and the junction held 15 bases outside the gene matches. CDR1 SQVTM and CDR2 ANQGSEA come from the germline V gene. The CDR3 DNA is TGCAGCGTTCACAGGGGTCATCCGGGACTAGCGGTAGATACGCAGTATTTT. As protein: CSVHRGHPGLAVDTQYF.

This clonotype was seen many times. This chain links TRBV24-1 with TRBJ2-3; D tentatively fits TRBD1 or TRBD2 (5 bases each). This CDR3 contains 18 residues. V was clipped by 0 bases and J by 7 bases, with 22 bases between them. Germline V CDR1 and CDR2: KGHDR, SFDVKD. The CDR3 loop is CATSDLEAGTGHLNTQYF. DNA for the CDR3: TGTGCCACCAGTGATTTGGAGGCCGGGACGGGCCATTTAAATACGCAGTATTTT.

This clonotype occurred many times. The gene calls are TRBV20-1 and TRBJ2-5; D tentatively fits TRBD1 or TRBD2 (6 bases each). V lost 3 bases to trimming and J lost 7 bases, with 15 bases between them. The length of the CDR3 is 13 residues. Per the germline V gene, CDR1 is DFQATT and CDR2 is SNEGSKA (reference sequence). DNA for the CDR3: TGCAGTGCTAGGTCCGGGGGCGAGGGGACCCAGTACTTC. It yields the protein CSARSGGEGTQYF.

Ten or more counts support this clonotype. This chain links TRBV14 with TRBJ2-3, with D possibly being TRBD2 (5 bases). The V gene's germline CDR1 is SGHDN and CDR2 FVKESK. Trimming pared 5 bases from V and 5 bases from J, leaving 17 bases between. CDR3 size: 15 residues. The CDR3 DNA reads as TGTGCCAGCAGCGTTCTCGCCATTGGAGGAGATACGCAGTATTTT. Translated: CASSVLAIGGDTQYF.

This clonotype has ten or more counts. This sequence joins TRBV10-3 and TRBJ2-3; TRBD2 is a possible D gene (6 bases). The germline V gene encodes CDR1 ENHRY and CDR2 SYGVKD. Trimming removed 4 bases at V and 3 bases at J, with 11 bases between. This CDR3 contains 14 residues. The chain's CDR3 is CAISVRERTDTQYF. The CDR3 nucleotides read TGTGCCATCAGTGTCCGGGAGAGGACAGATACGCAGTATTTT.

This clonotype was recorded many times. The rearrangement joins TRBV12-3 or TRBV12-4 to TRBJ2-5; the match to TRBD2 covers 14 bases. This CDR3 is 16 amino acids long. Trimming removed 3 bases from V and 5 bases from J; junction bases left unmatched: 5. The CDR3 loop reads CASSFETSGGAETQYF. In DNA, the CDR3 is TGTGCCAGCAGTTTCGAGACTAGCGGGGGGGCCGAGACCCAGTACTTC.

In this sample, this clonotype turned up a few times. The chain uses TRBV12-3 or TRBV12-4 and TRBJ1-5; D remains unclear. CDR3 length: 15 residues. V was cut by 3 bases and J by 0 bases, with 9 bases left in between. The CDR3 loop is CASSFGDNSNQPQHF. The CDR3 region has the DNA TGTGCCAGCAGTTTCGGAGATAATAGCAATCAGCCCCAGCATTTT.

This clonotype has a count of ten or more. The chain recombines TRBV7-2 with TRBJ1-1; 7 bases are a match to TRBD1. The CDR3 runs 14 residues. The junction had 2 bases not matched to a gene; V was cut back by 3 bases and J by 1 base. The germline gives CDR1 SGHTA, CDR2 FQGNSA. CDR3: CASSFAGGNTEAFF. The CDR3 DNA sequence: TGTGCCAGCAGCTTTGCAGGGGGGAACACTGAAGCTTTCTTT.

This clonotype has ten or more counts. The rearrangement links TRBV4-1 to TRBJ1-5, with D possibly matching TRBD1 (5 bases). The CDR3 is 13 residues long. Germline values: CDR1 MGHRA, CDR2 YSYEKL. Trimming removed 0 bases from V and 6 bases from J, with 6 bases in between. The CDR3 DNA reads as TGCGCCAGCAGCCAAGACAGGGTTCAGCCCCAGCATTTT. It codes for CASSQDRVQPQHF.

This clonotype was recorded many times. The J gene is TRBJ2-5, the V gene TRBV4-2; D uncertain. The CDR3 covers 14 residues. Trimming cost V 2 bases and J 7 bases, with 14 bases left between them. The germline V gene has CDR1 LGHNA and CDR2 YNFKEQ. CDR3 protein: CASSQQDFFGTQYF. DNA of the CDR3: TGTGCCAGCAGCCAACAAGATTTTTTCGGGACCCAGTACTTC.

This clonotype was seen ten or more times. The rearrangement links TRBV15 to TRBJ2-3; 7 bases are shared with TRBD1. Per germline, CDR1 LNHNV and CDR2 YYDKDF (reference sequence). The trim removed 0 bases at V and 5 bases at J, leaving 8 bases unmatched. The CDR3 has 16 residues. The DNA of the CDR3 is TGTGCCACCAGCAGAGAGTACCGACAGGGCAAAGATACGCAGTATTTT. Translating gives CATSREYRQGKDTQYF.

There are many counts of this clonotype. The CDR3: CASSLSTRYEQYF. The CDR3, as DNA: TGCGCCAGCAGCCTCTCTACAAGGTACGAGCAGTACTTC. This sequence joins TRBV5-1 and TRBJ2-7, with D unclear. The CDR3 contains 13 residues. Germline V gives CDR1 SGHRS, CDR2 YFSETQ. V was pared by 4 bases and J by 4 bases, with 12 bases between.

This clonotype has a count of ten or more. The V gene is TRBV21-1, the J gene TRBJ1-2. TRBV21-1 is noted as a pseudogene. The CDR3 contains 13 residues. CDR3 residues: CASRKRAGYGYTF. The CDR3 DNA reads as TGTGCCAGCAGGAAGCGGGCGGGCTATGGCTACACCTTC.